This entry is about one T cell receptor beta chain. This clonotype was seen ten or more times. The antigen it binds to is not known. Base qualities are not recorded, but no much larger clone differs from it by a single base. The sample is drawn from a study of response to subunit inactivated influenza vaccine (dated by TCRdb to 2016 to 2019). In terms of the full investigation: The study used deep quantitative T cell receptor repertoire profiling to track responses to a trivalent subunit inactivated influenza vaccine.

CDR1 DFQATT and CDR2 SNEGSKA are derived from the germline V gene (reference sequence). Its CDR3 holds 13 amino acids, cysteine through phenylalanine. Just the 39-base CDR3 DNA is kept, in frame starting at base 1. V is clipped by 2 bases and J by 2 bases, and the sequence between their germline boundaries is 10 bases long. The receptor library was made with RT-PCR. The instrument was an Illumina HiSeq 2500. TCRdb reprocessed the public reads (quality trimming at Q25 with fastp, clone calling with MiXCR) and kept in-frame beta chains. Each entry merges the rows of one CDR3 protein and shows their most common DNA and genes. This sample holds around 650,000 distinct CDR3 sequences; 15% to 19% were observed only once. Around 10% of the sample comes from the top ten. Here is what the overall study found, with its caveats: According to the authors, only a limited number of new T cells may be recruited by each seasonal influenza vaccination.

This receptor was identified in a man aged 45 to 65 who received an inactivated influenza vaccine. Donor details come from another sample of the same person, matched by shared clones. The chain employs TRBV20-1 and TRBJ2-7, with the D gene not clear enough to name. Sequenced material: PBMCs from blood, taken roughly 12 days after vaccination. This receptor carries the CDR3 CSARSVSPYEQYF. The base sequence is TGCAGTGCTAGAAGCGTTTCGCCCTACGAGCAGTACTTC.